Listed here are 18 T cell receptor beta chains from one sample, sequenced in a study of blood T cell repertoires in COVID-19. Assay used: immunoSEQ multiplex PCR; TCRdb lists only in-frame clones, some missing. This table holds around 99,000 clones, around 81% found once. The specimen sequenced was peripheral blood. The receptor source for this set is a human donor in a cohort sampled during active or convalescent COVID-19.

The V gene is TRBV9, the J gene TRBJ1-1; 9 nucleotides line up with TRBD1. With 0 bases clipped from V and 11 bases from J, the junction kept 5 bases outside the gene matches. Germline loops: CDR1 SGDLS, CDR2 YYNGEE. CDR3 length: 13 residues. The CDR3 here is CASSVGGQGWAFF. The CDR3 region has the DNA TGTGCCAGCAGCGTAGGAGGACAGGGGTGGGCTTTCTTT.

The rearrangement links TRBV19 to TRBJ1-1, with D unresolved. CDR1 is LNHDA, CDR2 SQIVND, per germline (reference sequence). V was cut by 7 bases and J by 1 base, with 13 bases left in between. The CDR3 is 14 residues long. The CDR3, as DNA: TGTGCCAGTACTCCTACAGCGGCGAACACTGAAGCTTTCTTT. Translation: CASTPTAANTEAFF.

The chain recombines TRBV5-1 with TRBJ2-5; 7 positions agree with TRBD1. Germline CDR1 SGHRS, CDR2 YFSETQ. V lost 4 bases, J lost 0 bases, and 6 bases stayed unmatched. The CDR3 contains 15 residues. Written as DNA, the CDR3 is TGCGCCAGCAGCCTGACAGGGATGTACCAAGAGACCCAGTACTTC. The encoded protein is CASSLTGMYQETQYF.

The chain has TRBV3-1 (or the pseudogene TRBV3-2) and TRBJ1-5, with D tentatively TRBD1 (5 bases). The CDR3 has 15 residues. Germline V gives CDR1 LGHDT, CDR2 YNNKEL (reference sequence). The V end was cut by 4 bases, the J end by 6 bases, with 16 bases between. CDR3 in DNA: TGTGCCAGCAGCCCCCAGGACATGGTCGGTCAGCCCCAGCATTTT. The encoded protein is CASSPQDMVGQPQHF.

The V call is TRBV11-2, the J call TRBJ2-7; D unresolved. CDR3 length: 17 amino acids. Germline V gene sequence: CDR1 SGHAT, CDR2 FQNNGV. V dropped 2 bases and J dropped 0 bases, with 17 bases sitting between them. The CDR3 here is CASSLPPGAGDSYEQYF. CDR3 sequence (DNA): TGTGCCAGCAGCTTACCCCCTGGCGCAGGCGACTCCTACGAGCAGTACTTC. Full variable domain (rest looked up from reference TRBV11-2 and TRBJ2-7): EAGVAQSPRYKIIEKRQSVAFWCNPISGHATLYWYQQILGQGPKLLIQFQNNGVVDDSQLPKDRFSAERLKGVDSTLKIQPAKLEDSAVYLCASSLPPGAGDSYEQYFGPGTRLTVT.

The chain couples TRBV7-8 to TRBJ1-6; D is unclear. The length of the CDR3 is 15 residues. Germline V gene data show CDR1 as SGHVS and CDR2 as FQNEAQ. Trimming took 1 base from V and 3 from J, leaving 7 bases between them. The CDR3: CASSLVVGYNSPLHF. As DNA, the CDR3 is TGTGCCAGCAGCTTAGTGGTCGGCTATAATTCACCCCTCCACTTT.

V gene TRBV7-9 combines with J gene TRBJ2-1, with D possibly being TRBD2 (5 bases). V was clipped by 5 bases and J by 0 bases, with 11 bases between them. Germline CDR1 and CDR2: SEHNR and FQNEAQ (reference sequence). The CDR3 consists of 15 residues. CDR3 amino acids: CASSRPGSSYNEQFF. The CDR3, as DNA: TGTGCCAGCAGCCGTCCGGGGAGCTCCTACAATGAGCAGTTCTTC.

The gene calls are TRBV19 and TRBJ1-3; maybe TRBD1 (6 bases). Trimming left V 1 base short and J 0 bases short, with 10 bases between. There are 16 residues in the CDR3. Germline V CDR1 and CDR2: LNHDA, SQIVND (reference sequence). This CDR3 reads CASSIAGVFSGNTIYF. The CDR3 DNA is TGTGCCAGTAGTATAGCAGGGGTCTTCTCTGGAAACACCATATATTTT.

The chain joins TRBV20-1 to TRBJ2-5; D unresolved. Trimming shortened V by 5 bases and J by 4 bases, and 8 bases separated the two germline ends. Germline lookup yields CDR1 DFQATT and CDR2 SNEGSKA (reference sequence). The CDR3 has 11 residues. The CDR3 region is CSAAPPETQYF. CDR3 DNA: TGCAGTGCTGCGCCGCCAGAGACCCAGTACTTC.

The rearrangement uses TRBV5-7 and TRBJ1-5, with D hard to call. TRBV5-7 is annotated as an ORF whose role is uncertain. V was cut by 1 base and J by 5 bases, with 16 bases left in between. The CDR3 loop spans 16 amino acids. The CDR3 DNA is TGTGCCAGCAGCTTGACTCAAAGCCCCGGGGATCAGCCCCAGCATTTT. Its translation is CASSLTQSPGDQPQHF.

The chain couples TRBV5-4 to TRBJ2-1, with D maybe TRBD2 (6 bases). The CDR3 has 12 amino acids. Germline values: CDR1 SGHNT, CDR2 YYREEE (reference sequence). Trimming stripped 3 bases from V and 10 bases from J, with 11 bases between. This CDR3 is CASSSREREQFF. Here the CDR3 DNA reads TGTGCCAGCAGCTCCCGGGAGCGGGAGCAGTTCTTC.

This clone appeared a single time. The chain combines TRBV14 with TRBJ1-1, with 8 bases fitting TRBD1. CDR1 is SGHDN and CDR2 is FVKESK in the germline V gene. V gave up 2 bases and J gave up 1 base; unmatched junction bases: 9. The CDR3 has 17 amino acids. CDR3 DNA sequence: TGTGCCAGCAGCCAATACGGGACAGGTGCTTGGAACACTGAAGCTTTCTTT. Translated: CASSQYGTGAWNTEAFF.

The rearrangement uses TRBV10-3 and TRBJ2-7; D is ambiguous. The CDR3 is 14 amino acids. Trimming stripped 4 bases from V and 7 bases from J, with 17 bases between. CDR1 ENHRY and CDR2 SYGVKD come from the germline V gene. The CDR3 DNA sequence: TGTGCCATCAGTGCTAACCTAGACCCGAGTGAGCAGTACTTC. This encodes CAISANLDPSEQYF.

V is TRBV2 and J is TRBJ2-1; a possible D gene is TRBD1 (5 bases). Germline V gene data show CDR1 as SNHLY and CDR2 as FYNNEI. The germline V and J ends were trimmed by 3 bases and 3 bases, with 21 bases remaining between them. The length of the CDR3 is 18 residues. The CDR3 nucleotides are TGTGCCAGCAGTGAGAAGTCCCGGCCAGGGTTGCGCTACAATGAGCAGTTCTTC. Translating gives CASSEKSRPGLRYNEQFF.

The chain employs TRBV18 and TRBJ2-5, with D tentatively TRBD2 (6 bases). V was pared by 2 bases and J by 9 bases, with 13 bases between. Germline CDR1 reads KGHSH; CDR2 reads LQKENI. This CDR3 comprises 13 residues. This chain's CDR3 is CASSPGLREAQYF. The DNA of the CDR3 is TGTGCCAGCTCACCAGGGCTGAGGGAGGCCCAGTACTTC.

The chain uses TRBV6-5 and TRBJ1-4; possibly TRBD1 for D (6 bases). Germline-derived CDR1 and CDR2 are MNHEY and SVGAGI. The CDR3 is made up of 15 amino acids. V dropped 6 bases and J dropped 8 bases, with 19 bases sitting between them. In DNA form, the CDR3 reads TGTGCCAGCAGCCTGTCAGGGGCTCGGGGCGAAAAACTGTTTTTT. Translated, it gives CASSLSGARGEKLFF.

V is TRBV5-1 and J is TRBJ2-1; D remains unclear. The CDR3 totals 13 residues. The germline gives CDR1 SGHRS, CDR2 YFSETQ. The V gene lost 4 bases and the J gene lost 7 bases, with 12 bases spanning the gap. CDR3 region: CASSPNSKNEQFF. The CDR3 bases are TGCGCCAGCAGCCCAAACTCCAAAAATGAGCAGTTCTTC.

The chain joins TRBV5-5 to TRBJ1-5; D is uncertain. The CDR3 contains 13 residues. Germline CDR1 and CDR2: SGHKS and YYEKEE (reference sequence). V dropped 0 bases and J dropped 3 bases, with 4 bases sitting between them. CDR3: CASSLVYNQPQHF. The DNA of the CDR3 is TGTGCCAGCAGCTTGGTGTACAATCAGCCCCAGCATTTT. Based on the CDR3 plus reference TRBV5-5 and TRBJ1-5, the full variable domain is DAGVTQSPTHLIKTRGQQVTLRCSPISGHKSVSWYQQVLGQGPQFIFQYYEKEERGRGNFPDRFSARQFPNYSSELNVNALLLGDSALYLCASSLVYNQPQHFGDGTRLSIL.